One sample yielded the 2 T cell receptor beta chains listed below, sequenced in a study of blood T cell repertoires in COVID-19. Method: immunoSEQ multiplex PCR; TCRdb's copy keeps in-frame clones and lacks some. The table records about 170,000 clones, about 85% of them present only once. The material sequenced was peripheral blood. The receptors come from a human donor with acute or convalescent COVID-19. The donor label of this sample is uncertain.

The V and J genes are TRBV5-4 and TRBJ2-2; TRBD1 agrees at 7 bases. The trim removed 0 bases at V and 6 bases at J, leaving 8 bases unmatched. Germline V gene lookup returns CDR1 SGHNT and CDR2 YYREEE (reference sequence). This CDR3 comprises 16 residues. The CDR3 sequence: CASSLGGLTGPGELFF. Here the CDR3 DNA reads TGTGCCAGCAGCTTGGGGGGCCTGACAGGGCCCGGGGAGCTGTTTTTT.

The chain links TRBV29-1 to TRBJ1-2, with TRBD1 matching 10 bases. V trimming: 5 bases; J trimming: 6 bases; junction bases outside the gene matches: 9. Germline CDR1 is SQVTM and CDR2 is ANQGSEA. CDR3 size: 14 residues. Written as DNA, the CDR3 is TGCAGCGTTCAGACCGGGACAGGGGAGAATGGCTACACCTTC. It specifies CSVQTGTGENGYTF.